Below are 9 T cell receptor beta chains sequenced from a single sample in a study of shared clonotypes between healthy human individuals. The data were produced by immunoSEQ multiplex PCR, yet TCRdb's version contains in-frame clones alone and is incomplete. The top ten clones hold over 0.1% of a sample with around 560,000 clones, 95% of them seen once. CD45RO negativity and positive selection for CCR7 defined naive CD8 cells, a population that excluded terminally differentiated effector memory CD45RA+ cells. Sequencing was carried out using naive CD8+ T cells sorted from blood. Receptor source: a woman aged 25 to 45 in good health.

This sequence joins TRBV27 and TRBJ2-1; D possibly corresponds to TRBD2 (5 bases). Germline assignment: CDR1 MNHEY and CDR2 SMNVEV (reference sequence). With 3 bases removed from V and 8 bases from J, the gap between germline ends came to 8 bases. This CDR3 spans 12 amino acids. This CDR3 reads CASSFRGYEQFF. The CDR3 DNA reads TGTGCCAGCAGTTTCCGGGGTTATGAGCAGTTCTTC.

The rearrangement joins TRBV28 to TRBJ2-5; D gene ambiguous. From germline, CDR1 is MDHEN and CDR2 SYDVKM. CDR3 length equals 11 residues. Trimming cost V 5 bases and J 4 bases, with 5 bases left between them. This CDR3 is CASSLTETQYF. The CDR3 DNA sequence: TGTGCCAGCAGTCTGACAGAGACCCAGTACTTC.

This chain connects TRBV4-1 to TRBJ2-3; TRBD2 matches 8 bases. J was trimmed by 0 bases and V by 4 bases; bases with no gene match: 3. The V gene's germline CDR1 is MGHRA and CDR2 YSYEKL. The CDR3 has 15 residues. The CDR3: CASSPSGRSTDTQYF. The CDR3 region has the DNA TGCGCCAGCAGCCCGAGCGGGAGAAGCACAGATACGCAGTATTTT.

Only one count was recorded for this clone. Other DNA sequences in this sample translate to the same CDR3. The chain joins TRBV4-2 to TRBJ1-5; a weak D match, TRBD1 (5 bases). Germline lookup yields CDR1 LGHNA and CDR2 YNFKEQ. This CDR3 has 14 amino acids. Trimming pared 4 bases from V and 2 bases from J, leaving 9 bases between. CDR3 nucleotides: TGTGCCAGCAGCCTGGGGGGGGGCAATCAGCCCCAGCATTTT. Translation gives CASSLGGGNQPQHF.

The chain recombines TRBV12-5 with TRBJ2-7; a weak D match, TRBD2 (6 bases). The CDR3 length is 15 residues. The germline V and J ends were trimmed by 7 bases and 4 bases, with 20 bases remaining between them. Germline CDR1 is LGHNT and CDR2 is FRNRAP. For the CDR3, the DNA is TGTGCTAGTGCCTTAGGTCGGGAGAGCGGTTACGAGCAGTACTTC. Translated: CASALGRESGYEQYF. Variable domain in full (rest from reference TRBV12-5 and TRBJ2-7): DARVTQTPRHKVTEMGQEVTMRCQPILGHNTVFWYRQTMMQGLELLAYFRNRAPLDDSGMPKDRFSAEMPDATLATLKIQPSEPRDSAVYFCASALGRESGYEQYFGPGTRLTVT.

Comments on this clone: This sample also contains other DNA sequences that code for the same CDR3. The chain combines TRBV28 with TRBJ2-2; D is unclear. With 3 bases removed from V and 6 bases from J, the gap between germline ends came to 2 bases. The length of the CDR3 is 11 residues. Per germline, CDR1 MDHEN and CDR2 SYDVKM. The CDR3 loop is CASSFPGELFF. The CDR3, as DNA: TGTGCCAGCAGTTTTCCCGGGGAGCTGTTTTTT.

With regard to this clone: Other DNA sequences in the sample encode the same CDR3. The chain joins TRBV27 to TRBJ2-7; tentatively, D is TRBD1 or TRBD2 (5 bases each). The CDR3 covers 14 residues. Germline-derived CDR1 and CDR2 are MNHEY and SMNVEV (reference sequence). Between the trimmed V and J ends, which lost 1 base and 2 bases, there was a span of 9 bases. Here the CDR3 DNA reads TGTGCCAGCAGTTTATGGGACGGTGCCTACGAGCAGTACTTC. This translates into CASSLWDGAYEQYF.

The CDR3 reads CASSSRDFFNEQFF. In nucleotides, the CDR3 is TGTGCCAGCAGCTCCCGGGACTTCTTCAATGAGCAGTTCTTC. The chain carries TRBV13 and TRBJ2-1, with D perhaps matching TRBD2 (6 bases). The CDR3 consists of 14 residues. V dropped 4 bases and J dropped 6 bases, with 13 bases sitting between them. Germline CDR1 and CDR2: PRHDT and FYEKMQ (reference sequence).

This clone was found a few times. The chain is built from TRBV11-2 and TRBJ2-7; 10 nucleotides match TRBD1. This CDR3 comprises 14 residues. V dropped 4 bases and J dropped 4; count of bases not matched to a gene: 4. CDR1 and CDR2 (germline): SGHAT, FQNNGV. The CDR3 DNA sequence: TGTGCCAGCAGCTCCTGGGACAGGGGATACGAGCAGTACTTC. Encoded protein: CASSSWDRGYEQYF.